The rows below give T cell receptor beta chains drawn from one sample of a study of T cells in Graves' hyperthyroidism and ophthalmopathy. TCRdb itself ran the multiplex PCR reads through MiXCR, one entry per CDR3 protein. The sample lists about 690,000 distinct CDR3 sequences; around a sixth were seen once. The material sequenced was blood. These TCRs come from a man over 45 with Graves' hyperthyroidism. Each CDR3 is given without its conserved first and last residue. The order of the fields is V gene, CDR3 protein.

TRBV12-5 | ASGFGARYNEQF
TRBV27 | ASSQGQGKGLLAKNIQY
TRBV18 | ASSPRKGSGEQY
TRBV20-1 | SAPSHEAYEQY
TRBV11-2 | ASNTGLAGGRGDTQY
TRBV29-1 | SVSGTGKMNTEAF
TRBV28 | ASSPSLGVIGYT
TRBV11-2 | ASSLERGLEETQY
TRBV12-3/TRBV12-4 | ASSFLFETLNYGYT
TRBV28 | ASSLSGGRRNEQF
TRBV9 | ASSVGVGQGAYEQY
TRBV29-1 | SAWDISGYT
TRBV28 | ASRVLQQNTEAF
TRBV7-2 | ASSFAGMADGYT
TRBV2 | ASSADSHKNTGELF
TRBV28 | ASSSPGGRYEQY
TRBV11-2 | ASTPFAGGGNEQF
TRBV12-3/TRBV12-4 | ASTVSSSQETQY
TRBV18 | ATRRESTSIGTGELF
TRBV28 | ASGTLESYGYT
TRBV4-2 | ASSPGQGAEKLF
TRBV5-5 | ASSLLQSNQPQH
TRBV11-3 | ASSLDLAGGFNEQF